The entry below describes one T cell receptor (beta chain). Its specificity is not known. This specimen belongs to a study of T cell responses to AZD1222 COVID-19 vaccine. Study-wide results and limits: Spike-wide coverage was observed for vaccine-associated CD4 TCRs, with dominant responses at 160-218 and 743-854.

Method: immunoSEQ multiplex PCR; TCRdb's copy keeps in-frame clones and lacks some. The sample includes 120,000 or so clones, around 80% seen only once; the top ten take about a quarter. With 4 bases removed from V and 5 bases from J, the gap between germline ends came to 12 bases. The germline CDR1 and CDR2 sequences are SGHRS and YFSETQ. The CDR3 length is 13 residues. The receptor was isolated from an adult who received the AZD1222 COVID-19 vaccine. The chain recombines TRBV5-1 with TRBJ2-5, with D possibly being TRBD2 (6 bases). The sequenced sample was peripheral blood, obtained 28 days after the second AZD1222 dose. In DNA form, the CDR3 reads TGCGCCAGCAGCATATATGGAGGGGAGACCCAGTACTTC. Amino acid sequence: CASSIYGGETQYF.